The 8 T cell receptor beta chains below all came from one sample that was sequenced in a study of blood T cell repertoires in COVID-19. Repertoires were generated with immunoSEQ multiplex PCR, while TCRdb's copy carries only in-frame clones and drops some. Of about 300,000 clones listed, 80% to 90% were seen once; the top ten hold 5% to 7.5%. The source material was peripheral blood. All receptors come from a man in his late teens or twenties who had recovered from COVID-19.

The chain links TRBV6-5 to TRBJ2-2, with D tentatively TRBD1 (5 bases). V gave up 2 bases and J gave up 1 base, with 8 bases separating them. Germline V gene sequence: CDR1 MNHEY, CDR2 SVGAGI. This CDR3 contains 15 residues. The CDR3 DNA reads TGTGCCAGCAGTTACGACAGTTTGAACACCGGGGAGCTGTTTTTT. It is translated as CASSYDSLNTGELFF.

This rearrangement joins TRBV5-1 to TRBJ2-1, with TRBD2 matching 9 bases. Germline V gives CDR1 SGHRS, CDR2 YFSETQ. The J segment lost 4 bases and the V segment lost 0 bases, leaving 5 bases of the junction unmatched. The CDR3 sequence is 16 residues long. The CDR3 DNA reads TGCGCCAGCAGCTTGGGGCTAGCGGGATCATACAATGAGCAGTTCTTC. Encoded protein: CASSLGLAGSYNEQFF.

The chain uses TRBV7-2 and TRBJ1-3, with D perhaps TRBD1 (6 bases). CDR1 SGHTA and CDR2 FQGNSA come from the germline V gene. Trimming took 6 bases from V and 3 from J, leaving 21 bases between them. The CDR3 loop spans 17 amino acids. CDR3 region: CASRGATATDFGNTIYF. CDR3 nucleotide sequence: TGTGCCAGCAGGGGGGCGACAGCTACTGACTTTGGAAACACCATATATTTT.

The CDR3 nucleotides read TGTGCCAGTTTTCCGGACAGGGGACCCTCATCTCTTAACACCGGGGAGCTGTTTTTT. The encoded protein is CASFPDRGPSSLNTGELFF. J is TRBJ2-2 and V is TRBV19; TRBD1 agrees at 9 bases. The CDR3 extends over 19 amino acids. The trim removed 8 bases at V and 2 bases at J, leaving 18 bases unmatched. The V gene's germline CDR1 is LNHDA and CDR2 SQIVND (reference sequence).

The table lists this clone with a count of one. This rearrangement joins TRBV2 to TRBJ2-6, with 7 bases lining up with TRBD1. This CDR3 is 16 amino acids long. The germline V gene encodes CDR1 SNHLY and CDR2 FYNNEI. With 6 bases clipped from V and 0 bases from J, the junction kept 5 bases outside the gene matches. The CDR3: CASSLNRGSGANVLTF. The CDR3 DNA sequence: TGTGCCAGCAGCCTAAACAGGGGCTCTGGGGCCAACGTCCTGACTTTC. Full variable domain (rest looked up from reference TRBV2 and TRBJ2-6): EPEVTQTPSHQVTQMGQEVILRCVPISNHLYFYWYRQILGQKVEFLVSFYNNEISEKSEIFDDQFSVERPDGSNFTLKIRSTKLEDSAMYFCASSLNRGSGANVLTFGAGSRLTVL.

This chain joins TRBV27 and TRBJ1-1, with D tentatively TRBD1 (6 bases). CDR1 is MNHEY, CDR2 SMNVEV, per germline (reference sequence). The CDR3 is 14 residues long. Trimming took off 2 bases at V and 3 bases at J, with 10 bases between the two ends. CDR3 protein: CASSLGAGDTEAFF. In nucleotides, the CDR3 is TGTGCCAGCAGTTTAGGAGCAGGGGACACTGAAGCTTTCTTT.

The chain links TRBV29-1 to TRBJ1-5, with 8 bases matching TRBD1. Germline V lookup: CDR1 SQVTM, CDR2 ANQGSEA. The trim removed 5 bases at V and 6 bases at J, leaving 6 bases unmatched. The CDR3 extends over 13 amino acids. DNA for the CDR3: TGCAGCGTTACCGGACAGGGACGTCAGCCCCAGCATTTT. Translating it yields CSVTGQGRQPQHF.

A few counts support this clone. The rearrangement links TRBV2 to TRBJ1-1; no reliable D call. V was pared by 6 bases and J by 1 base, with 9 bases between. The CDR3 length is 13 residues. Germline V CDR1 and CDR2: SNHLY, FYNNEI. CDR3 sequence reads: CASSQTANTEAFF. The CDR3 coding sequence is TGTGCCAGCAGCCAGACTGCGAACACTGAAGCTTTCTTT.